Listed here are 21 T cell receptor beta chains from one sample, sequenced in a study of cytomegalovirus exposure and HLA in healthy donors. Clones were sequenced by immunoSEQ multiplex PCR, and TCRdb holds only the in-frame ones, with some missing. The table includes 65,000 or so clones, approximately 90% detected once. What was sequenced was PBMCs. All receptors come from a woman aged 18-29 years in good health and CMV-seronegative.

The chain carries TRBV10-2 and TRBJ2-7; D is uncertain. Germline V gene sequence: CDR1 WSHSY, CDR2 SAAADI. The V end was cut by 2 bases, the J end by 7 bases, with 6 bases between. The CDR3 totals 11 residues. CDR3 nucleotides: TGCGCCAGCAGTGAGCCGGGTGAGCAGTACTTC. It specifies CASSEPGEQYF.

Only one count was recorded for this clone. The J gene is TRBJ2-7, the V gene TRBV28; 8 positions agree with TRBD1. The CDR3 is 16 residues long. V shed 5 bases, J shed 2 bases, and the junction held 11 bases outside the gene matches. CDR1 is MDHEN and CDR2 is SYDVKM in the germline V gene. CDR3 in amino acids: CASSGPDRAGTYEQYF. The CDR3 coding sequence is TGTGCCAGCAGTGGCCCGGACAGGGCGGGGACCTACGAGCAGTACTTC. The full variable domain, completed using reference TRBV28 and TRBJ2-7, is DVKVTQSSRYLVKRTGEKVFLECVQDMDHENMFWYRQDPGLGLRLIYFSYDVKMKEKGDIPEGYSVSREKKERFSLILESASTNQTSMYLCASSGPDRAGTYEQYFGPGTRLTVT.

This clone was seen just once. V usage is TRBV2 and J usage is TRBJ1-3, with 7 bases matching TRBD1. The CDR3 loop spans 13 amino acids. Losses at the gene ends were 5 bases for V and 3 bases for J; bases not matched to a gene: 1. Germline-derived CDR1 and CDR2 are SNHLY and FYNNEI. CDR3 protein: CASSQGDGNTIYF. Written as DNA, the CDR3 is TGTGCCAGCAGTCAGGGGGATGGAAACACCATATATTTT.

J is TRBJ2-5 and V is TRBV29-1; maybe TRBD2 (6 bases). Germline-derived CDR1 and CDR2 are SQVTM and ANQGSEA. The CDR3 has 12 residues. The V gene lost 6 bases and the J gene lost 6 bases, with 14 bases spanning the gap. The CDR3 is CSVGPGGKTQYF. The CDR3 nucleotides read TGCAGCGTGGGACCCGGAGGGAAGACCCAGTACTTC. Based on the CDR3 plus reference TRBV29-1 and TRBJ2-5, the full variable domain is SAVISQKPSRDICQRGTSLTIQCQVDSQVTMMFWYRQQPGQSLTLIATANQGSEATYESGFVIDKFPISRPNLTFSTLTVSNMSPEDSSIYLCSVGPGGKTQYFGPGTRLLVL.

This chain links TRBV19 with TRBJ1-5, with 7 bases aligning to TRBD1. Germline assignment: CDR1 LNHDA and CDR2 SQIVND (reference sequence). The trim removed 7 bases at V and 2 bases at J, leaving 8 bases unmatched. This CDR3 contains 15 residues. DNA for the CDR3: TGTGCCAGTACCATGACAGGGTATGGCAATCAGCCCCAGCATTTT. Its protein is CASTMTGYGNQPQHF.

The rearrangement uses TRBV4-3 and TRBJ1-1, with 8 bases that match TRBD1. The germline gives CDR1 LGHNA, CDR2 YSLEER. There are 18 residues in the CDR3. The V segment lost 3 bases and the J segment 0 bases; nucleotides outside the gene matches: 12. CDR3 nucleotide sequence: TGCGCCAGCAGCCAGATCGGACAGGGAAGGGGTTTGAACACTGAAGCTTTCTTT. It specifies CASSQIGQGRGLNTEAFF.

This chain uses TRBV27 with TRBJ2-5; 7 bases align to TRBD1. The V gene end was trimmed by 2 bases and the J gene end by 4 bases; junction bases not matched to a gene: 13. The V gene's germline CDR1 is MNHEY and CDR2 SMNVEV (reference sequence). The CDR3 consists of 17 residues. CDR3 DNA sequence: TGTGCCAGCAGTTTACTCAGTGACAGGGTGGACCGAGAGACCCAGTACTTC. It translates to CASSLLSDRVDRETQYF.

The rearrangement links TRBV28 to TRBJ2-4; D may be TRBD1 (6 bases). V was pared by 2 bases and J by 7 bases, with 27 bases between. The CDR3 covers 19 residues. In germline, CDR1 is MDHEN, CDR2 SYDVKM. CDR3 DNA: TGTGCCAGCAGTTTACGCAGTCCACTAAACAGGGAGTATAGGAACATTCAGTACTTC. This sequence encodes CASSLRSPLNREYRNIQYF.

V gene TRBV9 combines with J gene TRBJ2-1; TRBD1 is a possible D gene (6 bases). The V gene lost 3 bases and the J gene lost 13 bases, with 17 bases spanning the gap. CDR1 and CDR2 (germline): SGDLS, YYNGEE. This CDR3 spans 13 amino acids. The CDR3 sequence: CASSDRTGSGQFF. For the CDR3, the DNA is TGTGCCAGCAGCGATCGCACAGGGAGCGGACAGTTCTTC.

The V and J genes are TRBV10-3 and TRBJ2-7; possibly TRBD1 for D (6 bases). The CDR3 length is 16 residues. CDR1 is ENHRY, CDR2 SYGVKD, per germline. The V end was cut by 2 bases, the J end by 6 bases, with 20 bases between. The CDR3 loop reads CAISELEMDSTSEQYF. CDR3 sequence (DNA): TGTGCCATCAGTGAGCTCGAAATGGACAGTACTAGCGAGCAGTACTTC.

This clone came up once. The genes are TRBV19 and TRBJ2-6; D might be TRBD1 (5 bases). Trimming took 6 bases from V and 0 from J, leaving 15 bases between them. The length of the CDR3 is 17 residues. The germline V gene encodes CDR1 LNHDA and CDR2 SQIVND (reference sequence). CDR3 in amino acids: CASRRGLPISGANVLTF. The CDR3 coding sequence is TGTGCCAGTAGAAGGGGCTTGCCGATCTCTGGGGCCAACGTCCTGACTTTC.

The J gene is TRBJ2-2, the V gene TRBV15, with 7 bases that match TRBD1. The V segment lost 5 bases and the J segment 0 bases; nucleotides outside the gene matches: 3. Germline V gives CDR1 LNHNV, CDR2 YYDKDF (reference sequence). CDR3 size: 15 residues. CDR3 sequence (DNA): TGTGCCACCAGCCCAACAGGGGCGAACACCGGGGAGCTGTTTTTT. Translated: CATSPTGANTGELFF. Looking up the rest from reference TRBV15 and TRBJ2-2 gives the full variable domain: DAMVIQNPRYQVTQFGKPVTLSCSQTLNHNVMYWYQQKSSQAPKLLFHYYDKDFNNEADTPDNFQSRRPNTSFCFLDIRSPGLGDTAMYLCATSPTGANTGELFFGEGSRLTVL.

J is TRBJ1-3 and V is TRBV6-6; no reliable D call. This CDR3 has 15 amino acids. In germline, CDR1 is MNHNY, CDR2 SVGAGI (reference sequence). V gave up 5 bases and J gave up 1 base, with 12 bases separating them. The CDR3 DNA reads TGTGCCAGCAGTCCGTCCCCTATGTCTGGAAACACCATATATTTT. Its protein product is CASSPSPMSGNTIYF.

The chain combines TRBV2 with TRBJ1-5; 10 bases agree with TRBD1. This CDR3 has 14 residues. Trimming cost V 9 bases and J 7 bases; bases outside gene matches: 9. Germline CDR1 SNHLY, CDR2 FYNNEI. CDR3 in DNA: TGTGCCAGTCACCGGGACAGGGGAGGACAGCCCCAGCATTTT. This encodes CASHRDRGGQPQHF. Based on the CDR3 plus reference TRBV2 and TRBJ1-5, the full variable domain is EPEVTQTPSHQVTQMGQEVILRCVPISNHLYFYWYRQILGQKVEFLVSFYNNEISEKSEIFDDQFSVERPDGSNFTLKIRSTKLEDSAMYFCASHRDRGGQPQHFGDGTRLSIL.

The CDR3 is CASSVASGHYGYTF. CDR3 sequence (DNA): TGTGCCAGCAGCGTAGCGTCAGGCCACTATGGCTACACCTTC. The chain has TRBV9 and TRBJ1-2, with D uncertain. The CDR3 extends over 14 amino acids. V was cut by 0 bases and J by 3 bases, with 9 bases left in between. Germline values: CDR1 SGDLS, CDR2 YYNGEE.

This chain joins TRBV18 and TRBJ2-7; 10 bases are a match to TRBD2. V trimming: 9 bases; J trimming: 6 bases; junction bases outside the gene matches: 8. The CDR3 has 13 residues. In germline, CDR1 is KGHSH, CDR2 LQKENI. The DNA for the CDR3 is TGTGCCAGTGCAGCGGGGGGGCAGGGCGAGCAGTACTTC. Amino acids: CASAAGGQGEQYF.

As DNA, the CDR3 is TGTGCCAGCTCTAAAGCCACCAACCAAGAGACCCAGTACTTC. It encodes CASSKATNQETQYF. The rearrangement links TRBV5-4 to TRBJ2-5; D gene unclear. The germline CDR1 and CDR2 sequences are SGHNT and YYREEE (reference sequence). This CDR3 spans 14 amino acids. The V and J ends lost 7 bases and 0 bases respectively, with 13 bases between them.

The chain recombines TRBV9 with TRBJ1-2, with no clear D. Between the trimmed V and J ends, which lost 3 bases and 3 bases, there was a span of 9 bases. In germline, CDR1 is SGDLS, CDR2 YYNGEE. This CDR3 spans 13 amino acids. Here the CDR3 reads CASSGEVHYGYTF. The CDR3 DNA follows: TGTGCCAGCAGCGGGGAGGTTCACTATGGCTACACCTTC.

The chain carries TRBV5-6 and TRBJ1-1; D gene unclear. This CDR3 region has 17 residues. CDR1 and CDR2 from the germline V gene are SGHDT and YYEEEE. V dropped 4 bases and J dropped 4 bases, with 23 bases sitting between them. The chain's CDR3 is CASSMWTGFLGITEAFF. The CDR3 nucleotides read TGTGCCAGCAGCATGTGGACGGGGTTCTTGGGAATCACTGAAGCTTTCTTT.

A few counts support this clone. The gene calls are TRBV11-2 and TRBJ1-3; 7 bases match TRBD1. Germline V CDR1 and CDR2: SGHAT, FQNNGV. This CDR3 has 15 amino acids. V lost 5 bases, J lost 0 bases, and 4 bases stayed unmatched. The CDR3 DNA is TGTGCCAGCAGCGCGGGACAGCTCTCTGGAAACACCATATATTTT. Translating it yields CASSAGQLSGNTIYF.

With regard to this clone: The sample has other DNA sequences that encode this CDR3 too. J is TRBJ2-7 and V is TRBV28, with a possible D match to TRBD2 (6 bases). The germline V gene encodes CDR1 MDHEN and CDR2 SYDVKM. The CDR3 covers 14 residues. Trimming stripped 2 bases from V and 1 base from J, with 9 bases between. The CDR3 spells CASSLTGGSYEQYF. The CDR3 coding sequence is TGTGCCAGCAGTTTAACAGGAGGGTCCTACGAGCAGTACTTC.